This T cell receptor beta chain emerged from a study of response to subunit inactivated influenza vaccine. General observations from the study: The authors proposed limited new T cell recruitment per seasonal influenza vaccination.

A single record per CDR3 protein comes from TCRdb applying MiXCR to the RT-PCR reads. Among roughly 500,000 distinct CDR3 sequences listed, approximately 15% were seen once. The germline V gene has CDR1 MNHEY and CDR2 SVGAGI. Trimming left V 2 bases short and J 4 bases short, with 14 bases between. The CDR3 loop spans 15 amino acids. Details on this clonotype: The antigen remains undetermined.

The chain links TRBV6-5 to TRBJ1-1, with D tentatively TRBD1 (6 bases). The starting material was CD4+ T cells sorted from PBMCs, obtained around 25 months after vaccination. The receptor was derived from a man in his fifties or sixties who received an inactivated influenza vaccine. The CDR3 DNA is TGTGCCAGCAGTTACGGTGGCAGGGGTGCCACTGAAGCTTTCTTT. Protein sequence: CASSYGGRGATEAFF.